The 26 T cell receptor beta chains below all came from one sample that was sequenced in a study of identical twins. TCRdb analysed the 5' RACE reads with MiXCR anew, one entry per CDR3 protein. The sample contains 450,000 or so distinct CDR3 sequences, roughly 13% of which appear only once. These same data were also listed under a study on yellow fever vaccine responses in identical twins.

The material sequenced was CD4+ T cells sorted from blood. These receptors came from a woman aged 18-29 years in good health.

The CDR3 DNA sequence: TGTGCCAGCAGCTTAGAAAAGGGTGGGGGATTAACAAACATTCAGTACTTC. This gives the protein CASSLEKGGGLTNIQYF. V is TRBV7-9 and J is TRBJ2-4; tentatively, D is TRBD1 or TRBD2 (5 bases each). From germline, CDR1 is SEHNR and CDR2 FQNEAQ (reference sequence). This CDR3 has 17 residues. V was cut by 1 base and J by 6 bases, with 19 bases left in between.

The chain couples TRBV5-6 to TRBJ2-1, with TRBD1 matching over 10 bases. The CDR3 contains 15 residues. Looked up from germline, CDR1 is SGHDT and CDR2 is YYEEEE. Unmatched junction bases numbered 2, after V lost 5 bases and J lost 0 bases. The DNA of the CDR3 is TGTGCCAGCAGACGGACAGGGGGCTCCTACAATGAGCAGTTCTTC. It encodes CASRRTGGSYNEQFF.

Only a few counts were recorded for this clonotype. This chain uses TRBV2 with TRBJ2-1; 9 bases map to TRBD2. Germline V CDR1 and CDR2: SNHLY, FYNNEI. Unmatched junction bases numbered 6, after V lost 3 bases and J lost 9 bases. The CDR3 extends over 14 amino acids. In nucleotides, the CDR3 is TGTGCCAGCAGTGACGCGGGGGGGCGGGGTGAGCAGTTCTTC. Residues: CASSDAGGRGEQFF. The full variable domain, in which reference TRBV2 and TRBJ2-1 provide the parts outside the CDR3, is EPEVTQTPSHQVTQMGQEVILRCVPISNHLYFYWYRQILGQKVEFLVSFYNNEISEKSEIFDDQFSVERPDGSNFTLKIRSTKLEDSAMYFCASSDAGGRGEQFFGPGTRLTVL.

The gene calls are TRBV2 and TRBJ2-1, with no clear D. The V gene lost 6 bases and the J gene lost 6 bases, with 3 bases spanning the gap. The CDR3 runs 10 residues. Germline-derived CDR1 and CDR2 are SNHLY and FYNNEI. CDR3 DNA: TGTGCCAGCAGGGTCAATGAGCAGTTCTTC. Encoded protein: CASRVNEQFF.

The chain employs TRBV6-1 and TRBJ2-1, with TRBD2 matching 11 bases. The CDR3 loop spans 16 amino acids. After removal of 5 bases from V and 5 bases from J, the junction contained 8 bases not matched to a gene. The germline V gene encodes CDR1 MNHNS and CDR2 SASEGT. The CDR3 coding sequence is TGTGCCAGCAGTCCAACTAGCGGGGGCCCAAACAATGAGCAGTTCTTC. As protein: CASSPTSGGPNNEQFF.

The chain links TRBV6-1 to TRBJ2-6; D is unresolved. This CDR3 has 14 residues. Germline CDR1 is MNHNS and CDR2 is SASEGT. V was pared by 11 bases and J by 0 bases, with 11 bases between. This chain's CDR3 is CAVGSPSGANVLTF. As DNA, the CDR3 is TGTGCCGTAGGGTCGCCCTCTGGGGCCAACGTCCTGACTTTC.

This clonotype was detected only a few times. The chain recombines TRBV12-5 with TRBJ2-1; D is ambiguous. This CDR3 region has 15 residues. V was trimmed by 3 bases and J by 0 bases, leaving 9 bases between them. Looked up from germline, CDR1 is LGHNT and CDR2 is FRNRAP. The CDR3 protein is CASGLATNSYNEQFF. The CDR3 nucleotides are TGTGCTAGTGGTTTAGCTACAAACTCCTACAATGAGCAGTTCTTC.

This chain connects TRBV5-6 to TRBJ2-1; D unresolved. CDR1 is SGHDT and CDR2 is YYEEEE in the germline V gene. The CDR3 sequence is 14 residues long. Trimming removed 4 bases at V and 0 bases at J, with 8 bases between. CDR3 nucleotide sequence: TGTGCCAGCAGCCTCGAACACTCCTACAATGAGCAGTTCTTC. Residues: CASSLEHSYNEQFF.

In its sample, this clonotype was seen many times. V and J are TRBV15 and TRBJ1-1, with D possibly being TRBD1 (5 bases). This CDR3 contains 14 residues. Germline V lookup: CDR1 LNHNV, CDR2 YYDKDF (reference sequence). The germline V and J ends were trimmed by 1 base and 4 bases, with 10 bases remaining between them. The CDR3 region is CATSRVGRGTEAFF. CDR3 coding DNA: TGTGCCACCAGCAGAGTCGGGAGGGGCACTGAAGCTTTCTTT.

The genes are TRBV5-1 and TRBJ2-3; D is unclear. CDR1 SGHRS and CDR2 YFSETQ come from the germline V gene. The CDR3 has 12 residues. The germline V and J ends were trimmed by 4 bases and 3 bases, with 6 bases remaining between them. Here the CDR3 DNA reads TGCGCCAGCAGCCAGCCAACAGATACGCAGTATTTT. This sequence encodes CASSQPTDTQYF.

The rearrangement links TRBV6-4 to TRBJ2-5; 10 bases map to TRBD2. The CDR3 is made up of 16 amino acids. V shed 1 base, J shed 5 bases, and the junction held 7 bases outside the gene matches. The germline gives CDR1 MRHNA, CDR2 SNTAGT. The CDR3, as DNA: TGTGCCAGCAGTGACTTCAGCGGGGGGGCCTTGGAGACCCAGTACTTC. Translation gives CASSDFSGGALETQYF.

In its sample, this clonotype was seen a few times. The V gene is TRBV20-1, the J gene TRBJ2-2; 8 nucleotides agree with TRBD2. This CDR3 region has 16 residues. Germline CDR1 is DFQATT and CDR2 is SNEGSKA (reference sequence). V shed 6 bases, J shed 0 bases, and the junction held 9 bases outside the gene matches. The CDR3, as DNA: TGCAGTGCCGGAAAACGCGGGGGGACGAACACCGGGGAGCTGTTTTTT. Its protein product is CSAGKRGGTNTGELFF.

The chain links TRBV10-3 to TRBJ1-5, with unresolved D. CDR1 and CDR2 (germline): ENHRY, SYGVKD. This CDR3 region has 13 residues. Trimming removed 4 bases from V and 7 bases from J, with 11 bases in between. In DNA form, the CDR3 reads TGTGCCATCAGTGTCGGAGACAACCAGCCCCAGCATTTT. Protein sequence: CAISVGDNQPQHF.

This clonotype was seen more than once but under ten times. The CDR3 protein is CASIKAGAYQETQYF. The CDR3 DNA reads as TGTGCCAGCATTAAAGCGGGGGCCTACCAAGAGACCCAGTACTTC. The rearrangement joins TRBV18 to TRBJ2-5; TRBD2 matches at 8 bases. From germline, CDR1 is KGHSH and CDR2 LQKENI. This CDR3 is built from 15 residues. Germline trimming cut 8 bases from V and 0 bases from J; bases unmatched to any gene: 8.

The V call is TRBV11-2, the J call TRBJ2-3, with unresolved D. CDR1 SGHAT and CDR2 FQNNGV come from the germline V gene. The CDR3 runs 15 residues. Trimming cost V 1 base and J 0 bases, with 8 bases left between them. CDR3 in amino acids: CASSLVVRSTDTQYF. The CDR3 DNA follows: TGTGCCAGCAGCTTAGTGGTCAGGAGCACAGATACGCAGTATTTT.

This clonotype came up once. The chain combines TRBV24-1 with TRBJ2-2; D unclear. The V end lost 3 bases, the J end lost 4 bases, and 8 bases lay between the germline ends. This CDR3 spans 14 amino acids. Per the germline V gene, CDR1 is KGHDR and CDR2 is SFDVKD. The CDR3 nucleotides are TGTGCCACCAGTGATGTGGGATTCACCGGGGAGCTGTTTTTT. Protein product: CATSDVGFTGELFF.

CDR3 loop: CAISGTGRSKLFF. The CDR3, as DNA: TGTGCCATCTCCGGGACAGGGCGATCAAAACTGTTTTTT. The rearrangement uses TRBV10-3 and TRBJ1-4; 9 bases align to TRBD1. The ends lost 8 bases at V and 10 bases at J; junction bases unmatched: 8. CDR1 and CDR2 (germline): ENHRY, SYGVKD. CDR3 length: 13 residues.

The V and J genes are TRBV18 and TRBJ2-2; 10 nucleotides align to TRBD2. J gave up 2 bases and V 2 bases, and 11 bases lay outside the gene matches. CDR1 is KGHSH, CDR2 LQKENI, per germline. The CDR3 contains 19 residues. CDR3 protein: CASSPKLAGAVENTGELFF. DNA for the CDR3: TGTGCCAGCTCACCAAAGCTAGCGGGAGCAGTAGAAAACACCGGGGAGCTGTTTTTT.

The CDR3 nucleotides are TGTGCCAGCAGTCCGGGACAGGGGGAGGAAAAACTGTTTTTT. Translated: CASSPGQGEEKLFF. The V and J genes are TRBV7-8 and TRBJ1-4; 11 bases fit TRBD1. Germline loops: CDR1 SGHVS, CDR2 FQNEAQ. J was trimmed by 8 bases and V by 6 bases; bases with no gene match: 5. The CDR3 is made up of 14 amino acids.

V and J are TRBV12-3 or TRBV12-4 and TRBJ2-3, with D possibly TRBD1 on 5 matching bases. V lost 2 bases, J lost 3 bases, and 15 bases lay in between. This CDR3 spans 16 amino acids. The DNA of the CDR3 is TGTGCCAGCAGTTTATCAGGGTCCCTTATAACAGATACGCAGTATTTT. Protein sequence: CASSLSGSLITDTQYF.

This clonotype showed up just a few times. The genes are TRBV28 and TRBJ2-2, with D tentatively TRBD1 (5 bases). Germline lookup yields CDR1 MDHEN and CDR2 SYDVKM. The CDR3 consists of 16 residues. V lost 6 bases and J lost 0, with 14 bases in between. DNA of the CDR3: TGTGCCAGCAGCAGATTCAGGGTCCCGAACACCGGGGAGCTGTTTTTT. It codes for CASSRFRVPNTGELFF.

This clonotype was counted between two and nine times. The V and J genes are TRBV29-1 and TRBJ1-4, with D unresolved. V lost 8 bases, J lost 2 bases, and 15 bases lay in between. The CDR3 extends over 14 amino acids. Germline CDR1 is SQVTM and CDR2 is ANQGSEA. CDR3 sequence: CSPETGSTNEKLFF. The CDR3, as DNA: TGCAGCCCTGAAACGGGTTCTACTAATGAAAAACTGTTTTTT. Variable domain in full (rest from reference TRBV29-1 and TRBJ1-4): SAVISQKPSRDICQRGTSLTIQCQVDSQVTMMFWYRQQPGQSLTLIATANQGSEATYESGFVIDKFPISRPNLTFSTLTVSNMSPEDSSIYLCSPETGSTNEKLFFGSGTQLSVL.

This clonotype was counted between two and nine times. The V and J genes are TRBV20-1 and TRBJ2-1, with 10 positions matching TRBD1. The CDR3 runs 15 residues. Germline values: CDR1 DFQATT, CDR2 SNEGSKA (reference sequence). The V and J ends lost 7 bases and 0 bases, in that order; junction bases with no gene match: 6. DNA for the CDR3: TGCAGTGTTCCGGGACAGGGGAGCTCCTACAATGAGCAGTTCTTC. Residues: CSVPGQGSSYNEQFF.

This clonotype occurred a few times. CDR3 coding DNA: TGTGCCTGGAGTGTAAATGGACCCTACGAGCAGTACTTC. Its translation: CAWSVNGPYEQYF. The V and J genes are TRBV30 and TRBJ2-7, with unresolved D. CDR3 size: 13 residues. The germline V gene encodes CDR1 GTSNPN and CDR2 SVGIG (reference sequence). Trimming shortened V by 0 bases and J by 2 bases, and 8 bases separated the two germline ends.

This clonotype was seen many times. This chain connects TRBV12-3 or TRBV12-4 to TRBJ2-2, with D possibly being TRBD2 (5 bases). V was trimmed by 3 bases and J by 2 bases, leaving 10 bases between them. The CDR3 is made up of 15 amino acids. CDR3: CASSFRAGNTGELFF. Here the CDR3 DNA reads TGTGCCAGCAGTTTTAGGGCGGGCAACACCGGGGAGCTGTTTTTT.

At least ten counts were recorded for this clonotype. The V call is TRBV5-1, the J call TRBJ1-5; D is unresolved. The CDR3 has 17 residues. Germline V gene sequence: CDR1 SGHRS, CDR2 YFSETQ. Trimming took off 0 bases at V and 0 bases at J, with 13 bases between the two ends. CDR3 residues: CASSLGPTASSNQPQHF. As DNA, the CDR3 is TGCGCCAGCAGCTTGGGCCCCACGGCCTCTAGCAATCAGCCCCAGCATTTT.